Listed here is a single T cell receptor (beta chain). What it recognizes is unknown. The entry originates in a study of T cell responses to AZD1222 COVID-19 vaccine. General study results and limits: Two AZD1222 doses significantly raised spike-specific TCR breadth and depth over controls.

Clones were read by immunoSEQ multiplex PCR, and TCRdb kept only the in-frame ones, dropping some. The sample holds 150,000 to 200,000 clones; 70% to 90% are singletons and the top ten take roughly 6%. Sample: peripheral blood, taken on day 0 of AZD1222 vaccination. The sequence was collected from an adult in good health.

In DNA form, the CDR3 reads TGTGCCAGCAGGGAGAACAGGAATTCACCCCTCCACTTT. This sequence encodes CASRENRNSPLHF. This chain connects TRBV2 to TRBJ1-6, with D perhaps TRBD1 (5 bases). CDR1 SNHLY and CDR2 FYNNEI come from the germline V gene. The CDR3 covers 13 residues. V was clipped by 6 bases and J by 7 bases, with 10 bases between them.